The 29 T cell receptor beta chains reported below all come from one sample, sequenced in a study of Graves' ophthalmopathy and Graves' hyperthyroidism. RNA transcripts were the template, and TCR beta CDR3 regions were amplified from them. Second-round multiplex PCR came after first-round RT-PCR with HTBI primers. MiXCR was run by TCRdb on the multiplex PCR reads, yielding one entry per CDR3 protein. The sample yields 300,000 to 400,000 distinct CDR3 sequences, about a sixth seen once. Sequenced material: peripheral blood. The source of these receptors is an adult woman with stable Graves' hyperthyroidism.

Regarding this clonotype: A much larger clone sits a single nucleotide away, making a read error possible. The J gene is TRBJ2-7, the V gene TRBV5-1; 8 bases are shared with TRBD1. Germline V gene lookup returns CDR1 SGHRS and CDR2 YFSETQ. After removal of 4 bases from V and 3 bases from J, the junction contained 12 bases not matched to a gene. The CDR3 has 16 amino acids. The CDR3 sequence is CASSVGQGSIDYEQYF. CDR3 sequence (DNA): TGCGCCAGCAGCGTCGGACAGGGAAGTATTGACTACGAGCAGTACTTC.

Notes on this clonotype: It may be a read error: a sequence one base away is much more abundant. The conserved phenylalanine or tryptophan is not found at the CDR3 terminus, so this likely reflects a read error. J is TRBJ2-6 and V is TRBV11-1; the D is unclear. In germline, CDR1 is SGHAT, CDR2 FQDESV (reference sequence). This CDR3 contains 18 residues. V was shortened by 6 bases and J by 3 bases, with 21 bases between the two germline ends. The CDR3 DNA sequence: TGTGCCAGCAGTTTACTCCCCGGTAAAAAGCTTGGGGCCAACGTCCTGACTGTC. As protein: CASSLLPGKKLGANVLTV.

V usage is TRBV18 and J usage is TRBJ1-1; 9 bases match TRBD1. Trimming took 4 bases from V and 1 from J; bases not matched to a gene: 7. CDR3 size: 16 residues. CDR1 and CDR2 from the germline V gene are KGHSH and LQKENI. CDR3 sequence (DNA): TGTGCCAGCTCACGCAGGACAGGGGACGAGAACACTGAAGCTTTCTTT. Its protein is CASSRRTGDENTEAFF.

Comments on this clonotype: A much larger clone is a single base away; this may be a read error. The chain carries TRBV11-1 and TRBJ1-1; 8 bases fit TRBD1. Germline CDR1 and CDR2: SGHAT and FQDESV (reference sequence). The CDR3 covers 14 residues. CDR3 sequence: CASSWDRLNTEAVF. CDR3 nucleotide sequence: TGTGCCAGCAGCTGGGACAGGTTGAACACTGAAGCTGTCTTT.

This clonotype occurred many times. This chain joins TRBV6-2 or TRBV6-3 and TRBJ2-7; TRBD2 matches at 7 bases. V was clipped by 6 bases and J by 6 bases; unmatched bases: 8. The CDR3 totals 13 residues. Germline V gives CDR1 MNHEY, CDR2 SVGEGT. The CDR3 DNA is TGTGCCAGCAGCCCCGGACTAGGATCCGAGCAGTACTTC. Translating it yields CASSPGLGSEQYF.

This clonotype was recorded at least ten times. In DNA form, the CDR3 reads TGTGCCACCAGTGATTGGTCGGGAGGGACCGGGGAGCTGTTTTTT. Encoded protein: CATSDWSGGTGELFF. This chain uses TRBV24-1 with TRBJ2-2, with 8 positions matching TRBD2. CDR3 length: 15 amino acids. V trimming: 2 bases; J trimming: 5 bases; junction bases outside the gene matches: 3. From germline, CDR1 is KGHDR and CDR2 SFDVKD.

This clonotype was detected ten times or more. This sequence joins TRBV28 and TRBJ2-7; no reliable D call. Deletions cut 4 bases from V and 4 bases from J, with 20 bases between. CDR3 length: 16 residues. Germline V gene lookup returns CDR1 MDHEN and CDR2 SYDVKM. DNA for the CDR3: TGTGCCAGCAGTTCGCACCGGACCTTGGAATTTTACGAGCAGTACTTC. Its translation is CASSSHRTLEFYEQYF. Full variable domain (missing parts from reference TRBV28 and TRBJ2-7): DVKVTQSSRYLVKRTGEKVFLECVQDMDHENMFWYRQDPGLGLRLIYFSYDVKMKEKGDIPEGYSVSREKKERFSLILESASTNQTSMYLCASSSHRTLEFYEQYFGPGTRLTVT.

This clonotype has at least ten counts. The genes are TRBV12-3 or TRBV12-4 and TRBJ1-1, with 8 bases aligning to TRBD1. With V trimmed by 4 bases and J by 6 bases, 4 bases remained unmatched. CDR3 length: 13 amino acids. CDR3 sequence: CASSSRTGSEAFF. For the CDR3, the DNA is TGTGCCAGCAGTTCAAGGACAGGGTCTGAAGCTTTCTTT.

This clonotype appeared many times. The chain is built from TRBV12-3 or TRBV12-4 and TRBJ2-2; D is unclear. This CDR3 is built from 16 residues. Trimming pared 1 base from V and 3 bases from J, leaving 12 bases between. CDR3 in amino acids: CASSLGRRFDTGELFF. CDR3 coding DNA: TGTGCCAGCAGTTTAGGGCGTCGCTTTGACACCGGGGAGCTGTTTTTT.

In its sample, this clonotype was seen a few times. J is TRBJ2-5 and V is TRBV7-2, with a weak D call TRBD2 (5 bases). CDR1 SGHTA and CDR2 FQGNSA come from the germline V gene. V lost 1 base and J lost 7, with 13 bases in between. CDR3 size: 14 residues. The DNA of the CDR3 is TGTGCCAGCAGCTTAGAAGGAGGCCTGGGGACCCAGTACTTC. It codes for CASSLEGGLGTQYF.

This chain links TRBV7-9 with TRBJ2-7, with D possibly being TRBD1 or TRBD2 (5 bases each). This CDR3 spans 15 amino acids. Germline-derived CDR1 and CDR2 are SEHNR and FQNEAQ (reference sequence). Trimming removed 1 base at V and 2 bases at J, with 12 bases between. CDR3 in amino acids: CASSLDWDGTYEQYF. The CDR3 DNA reads as TGTGCCAGCAGCTTAGATTGGGACGGGACCTACGAGCAGTACTTC.

In its sample, this clonotype was seen a few times. Relative to the germline gene, one junction end is altered; a read error may explain this. The CDR3 DNA follows: TGTGCCAGCGCAGTTGACGGGACTAGTCCCTACGGGCAGTACTTC. It is translated as CASAVDGTSPYGQYF. V and J are TRBV27 and TRBJ2-7; TRBD2 matches 8 bases. Germline V gene sequence: CDR1 MNHEY, CDR2 SMNVEV (reference sequence). The CDR3 totals 15 residues.

J is TRBJ1-1 and V is TRBV7-2; D unresolved. This CDR3 contains 13 residues. CDR1 is SGHTA, CDR2 FQGNSA, per germline. Between the trimmed V and J ends, which lost 5 bases and 7 bases, there was a span of 14 bases. The chain's CDR3 is CASSVTTMVEAFF. CDR3 nucleotides: TGTGCCAGCAGCGTGACAACGATGGTTGAAGCTTTCTTT.

This clonotype was counted a single time. The gene calls are TRBV6-1 and TRBJ1-6, with D possibly matching TRBD1 (6 bases). The CDR3 runs 13 residues. Germline CDR1 reads MNHNS; CDR2 reads SASEGT. V was pared by 5 bases and J by 8 bases, with 10 bases between. CDR3 loop: CASSNRADSPLHF. The CDR3 region has the DNA TGTGCCAGCAGTAACAGGGCGGATTCACCCCTCCACTTT.

The J gene is TRBJ2-2, the V gene TRBV24-1; a weak D match, TRBD1 (7 bases). Trimming stripped 9 bases from V and 3 bases from J, with 19 bases between. The CDR3 consists of 16 residues. Germline V gene sequence: CDR1 KGHDR, CDR2 SFDVKD. The CDR3 sequence: CATETRQGGYTGELFF. Written as DNA, the CDR3 is TGTGCCACCGAAACTAGACAGGGAGGTTACACCGGGGAGCTGTTTTTT.

This clonotype was counted only a few times. The gene calls are TRBV7-2 and TRBJ2-3, with D tentatively TRBD2 (5 bases). Germline-derived CDR1 and CDR2 are SGHTA and FQGNSA. CDR3 length: 13 amino acids. V lost 5 bases to trimming and J lost 4 bases, with 10 bases between them. The CDR3 loop reads CASSASWADTQYF. The CDR3 bases are TGTGCCAGCAGCGCTAGCTGGGCAGATACGCAGTATTTT.

This clonotype was found many times. DNA of the CDR3: TGTGCCAGCAGTTGGCGGCAGGGCTACACCTTC. It yields the protein CASSWRQGYTF. V and J are TRBV3-1 and TRBJ1-2; D is undetermined. The CDR3 covers 11 residues. The germline V gene encodes CDR1 LGHDT and CDR2 YNNKEL (reference sequence). Trimming shortened V by 6 bases and J by 8 bases, and 10 bases separated the two germline ends.

This clonotype was picked up many times. The chain links TRBV4-3 to TRBJ2-5; 10 nucleotides agree with TRBD2. The ends lost 0 bases at V and 5 bases at J; junction bases unmatched: 6. The CDR3 spans 16 residues. The germline gives CDR1 LGHNA, CDR2 YSLEER. CDR3: CASSQDWLAGVETQYF. In DNA, the CDR3 is TGCGCCAGCAGCCAAGATTGGCTAGCGGGAGTTGAGACCCAGTACTTC.

This clonotype was seen repeatedly, ten times or more. The chain employs TRBV12-3 or TRBV12-4 and TRBJ2-7, with D perhaps TRBD2 (6 bases). The ends were cut back, 5 bases at V and 7 bases at J, with 24 bases in the middle. The CDR3 extends over 16 amino acids. This CDR3 is CASSVRGLALGVEQYF. The DNA of the CDR3 is TGTGCCAGCAGTGTGCGAGGGCTAGCGCTTGGGGTGGAGCAGTACTTC.

This clonotype came up many times. The chain has TRBV4-1 and TRBJ2-7; no reliable D call. The CDR3 is 14 residues long. Germline CDR1 and CDR2: MGHRA and YSYEKL. Trimming removed 0 bases at V and 1 base at J, with 7 bases between. CDR3: CASSQETLSYEQYF. As DNA, the CDR3 is TGCGCCAGCAGCCAAGAGACACTATCCTACGAGCAGTACTTC.

The rearrangement uses TRBV5-1 and TRBJ2-7, with D possibly matching TRBD2 (6 bases). The CDR3 totals 16 residues. Trimming shortened V by 4 bases and J by 2 bases, and 19 bases separated the two germline ends. CDR1 SGHRS and CDR2 YFSETQ come from the germline V gene. In nucleotides, the CDR3 is TGCGCCAGCAGCCCCCTGGAGGGCAGGGTTGCCTACGAGCAGTACTTC. Protein sequence: CASSPLEGRVAYEQYF.

V is TRBV12-3 or TRBV12-4 and J is TRBJ2-7; unclear D gene. V shed 8 bases and J shed 0 bases, with 11 bases lying between them. The CDR3 has 13 amino acids. The CDR3 nucleotides are TGTGCCAGCGCGGACGGTGACTCCTACGAGCAGTACTTC. Translating gives CASADGDSYEQYF.

The chain couples TRBV12-3 or TRBV12-4 to TRBJ1-2, with TRBD1 as a possible D gene (6 bases). Trimming pared 4 bases from V and 4 bases from J, leaving 16 bases between. CDR3 length: 15 amino acids. The CDR3 is CASSYSPGHSYGYTF. CDR3 DNA sequence: TGTGCCAGCAGTTATAGTCCGGGACATAGCTATGGCTACACCTTC.

This clonotype came up once. The CDR3 nucleotides read TGTGCCAGCAGATTGACAGGGGTTGGGGGCTCACCCCTCCACTTT. It specifies CASRLTGVGGSPLHF. The chain combines TRBV12-3 or TRBV12-4 with TRBJ1-6; 8 nucleotides align to TRBD1. V trimming: 6 bases; J trimming: 10 bases; junction bases outside the gene matches: 11. The CDR3 runs to 15 residues.

This clonotype was counted a few times. One end of the junction fails to match germline, which may point to a read error. The J gene is TRBJ1-6, the V gene TRBV12-3 or TRBV12-4, with D perhaps matching TRBD1 (6 bases). The CDR3 runs 13 residues. This CDR3 reads CASSLAGDSPLHF. In DNA form, the CDR3 reads TGTGCCAGCAGCTTAGCAGGGGATTCACCCCTCCACTTT.

As regards this clonotype: A read error may account for a junction end that differs from germline. The chain combines TRBV7-9 with TRBJ1-1; D uncertain. Germline assignment: CDR1 SEHNR and CDR2 FQNEAQ (reference sequence). The CDR3 totals 14 residues. CDR3 region: CASSLENGNAEAFF. DNA for the CDR3: TGTGCCAGCAGCTTAGAGAACGGGAACGCTGAAGCTTTCTTT.

The rearrangement links TRBV12-3 or TRBV12-4 to TRBJ2-7; D is perhaps TRBD1 or TRBD2 (5 bases each). The CDR3 is 15 amino acids. V dropped 5 bases and J dropped 0 bases, with 14 bases sitting between them. The CDR3 DNA follows: TGTGCCAGCAGTCTTCAGGGAGTCGGCTCCTACGAGCAGTACTTC. Translation gives CASSLQGVGSYEQYF.

This clonotype was counted ten times or more. V usage is TRBV27 and J usage is TRBJ1-2, with a possible D match to TRBD1 (5 bases). Germline CDR1 MNHEY, CDR2 SMNVEV (reference sequence). V lost 6 bases, J lost 3 bases, and 17 bases lay in between. The CDR3 is 15 residues long. The CDR3 sequence: CASRSPGHMDYGYTF. The DNA of the CDR3 is TGTGCCAGCAGATCACCGGGGCATATGGACTATGGCTACACCTTC.

About this clonotype itself: Compared with germline, one end of the junction differs, possibly owing to a read error. The chain uses TRBV6-1 and TRBJ2-7; no definite D call. Per the germline V gene, CDR1 is MNHNS and CDR2 is SASEGT. The CDR3 is made up of 14 amino acids. The CDR3 nucleotides read TGTGCCAGCACCCGCGGCGAGGATGTCTACGATCAGTACTTC. Encoded protein: CASTRGEDVYDQYF.